A selection of T cell receptor beta chains follows, all from one sample in a study of T-cell reconstitution after alpha-beta-depleted transplantation in children. TCRdb reprocessed the PCR reads via MiXCR and lists one record per CDR3 protein. The sample has around 16,000 distinct CDR3 sequences, 5.1% seen once. This material consisted of PBMCs, taken before TCRalphabeta/CD19-depleted stem cell transplant. Receptors were obtained from a boy aged 10-17 years with acute lymphoblastic leukemia, due to receive a stem cell transplant. CDR3s include the opening cysteine and the closing phenylalanine or tryptophan. D genes are given only for firm matches. Some rows mark clone size as missing; the rest say once, few, many or name a class of expanded clone.

abundance: many
j_gene: TRBJ1-2
d_gene: NA
v_gene: TRBV20-1
CDR3aa: CSASHTSTNYGYTF
CDR3nt: TGCAGTGCTAGCCACACAAGTACTAACTATGGCTACACCTTC

abundance: many
j_gene: TRBJ2-1
d_gene: TRBD2
v_gene: TRBV4-2
CDR3aa: CASSRELAGGPYNEQFF
CDR3nt: TGTGCCAGCAGCCGAGAATTAGCGGGAGGGCCCTACAATGAGCAGTTCTTC

abundance: NA
j_gene: TRBJ1-5
d_gene: NA
v_gene: TRBV6-1
CDR3aa: CASSLRVTTQHF
CDR3nt: TGTGCCAGCAGTTTGAGAGTTACTACCCAGCATTTT

abundance: medium-sized
j_gene: TRBJ2-3
d_gene: TRBD2
v_gene: TRBV5-1
CDR3aa: CASSPGLAGYTDTQYF
CDR3nt: TGCGCCAGCAGCCCCGGACTAGCGGGGTACACAGATACGCAGTATTTT

abundance: NA
j_gene: TRBJ1-5
d_gene: NA
v_gene: TRBV14
CDR3aa: CASSQVVRGAGNQPQHF
CDR3nt: TGTGCCAGCAGCCAAGTTGTGCGGGGGGCCGGCAATCAGCCCCAGCATTTT

abundance: many
j_gene: TRBJ1-2
d_gene: NA
v_gene: TRBV30
CDR3aa: CAWSMERRYGYTF
CDR3nt: TGTGCCTGGAGTATGGAGAGACGCTATGGCTACACCTTC

abundance: many
j_gene: TRBJ1-2
d_gene: NA
v_gene: TRBV5-1
CDR3aa: CASSTRDNYGYTF
CDR3nt: TGCGCCAGCAGCACCCGGGACAATTATGGCTACACCTTC

abundance: medium-sized
j_gene: TRBJ2-1
d_gene: TRBD1
v_gene: TRBV28
CDR3aa: CASASGGTGYNEQFF
CDR3nt: TGTGCCAGCGCTTCAGGGGGGACAGGGTACAATGAGCAGTTCTTC

abundance: many
j_gene: TRBJ2-7
d_gene: TRBD2
v_gene: TRBV7-9
CDR3aa: CASSFSGNPYEQYF
CDR3nt: TGTGCCAGCAGCTTCAGCGGGAATCCTTACGAGCAGTACTTC

abundance: many
j_gene: TRBJ1-2
d_gene: NA
v_gene: TRBV6-2/TRBV6-3
CDR3aa: CASSYPLYGYTF
CDR3nt: TGTGCCAGCAGTTACCCACTCTATGGCTACACCTTC

abundance: many
j_gene: TRBJ2-5
d_gene: TRBD2
v_gene: TRBV6-6
CDR3aa: CASSFPGGGQETQYF
CDR3nt: TGTGCCAGCAGTTTCCCGGGGGGGGGCCAAGAGACCCAGTACTTC

abundance: medium-sized
j_gene: TRBJ2-1
d_gene: NA
v_gene: TRBV6-5
CDR3aa: CASEAVGGEDSYNEQFF
CDR3nt: TGTGCCAGCGAAGCCGTAGGAGGGGAGGACTCCTACAATGAGCAGTTCTTC

abundance: many
j_gene: TRBJ2-3
d_gene: NA
v_gene: TRBV4-3
CDR3aa: CASSQLYRSTDTQYF
CDR3nt: TGCGCCAGCAGCCAACTTTACAGAAGCACAGATACGCAGTATTTT

abundance: few
j_gene: TRBJ2-1
d_gene: TRBD2
v_gene: TRBV4-2
CDR3aa: CASSQDIGLADNEQFF
CDR3nt: TGTGCCAGCAGCCAAGATATAGGACTAGCGGACAATGAGCAGTTCTTC

abundance: medium-sized
j_gene: TRBJ2-7
d_gene: NA
v_gene: TRBV29-1
CDR3aa: CSVVLGFRYEQYF
CDR3nt: TGCAGCGTTGTCCTGGGGTTTCGCTACGAGCAGTACTTC

abundance: many
j_gene: TRBJ2-7
d_gene: NA
v_gene: TRBV4-1
CDR3aa: CASSQRQDSYEQYF
CDR3nt: TGCGCCAGCAGCCAGAGACAGGACTCCTACGAGCAGTACTTC

abundance: many
j_gene: TRBJ2-2
d_gene: NA
v_gene: TRBV9
CDR3aa: CASSHTRTGGELFF
CDR3nt: TGTGCCAGCAGCCACACCCGGACGGGCGGGGAGCTGTTTTTT

abundance: many
j_gene: TRBJ2-5
d_gene: TRBD1
v_gene: TRBV2
CDR3aa: CASSFAGTGKQETQYF
CDR3nt: TGTGCCAGCAGTTTCGCCGGGACAGGGAAACAAGAGACCCAGTACTTC

abundance: many
j_gene: TRBJ2-7
d_gene: NA
v_gene: TRBV2
CDR3aa: CASRTLAYEQYF
CDR3nt: TGTGCCAGCAGAACCCTAGCGTACGAGCAGTACTTC

abundance: many
j_gene: TRBJ1-2
d_gene: NA
v_gene: TRBV29-1
CDR3aa: CSVRKEGGVSF
CDR3nt: TGCAGCGTCAGGAAGGAGGGGGGCGTAAGCTTC

abundance: many
j_gene: TRBJ2-2
d_gene: TRBD1
v_gene: TRBV5-1
CDR3aa: CASSLRTGASTGELFF
CDR3nt: TGCGCCAGCAGCTTGAGGACAGGGGCAAGCACCGGGGAGCTGTTTTTT

abundance: many
j_gene: TRBJ1-2
d_gene: TRBD1
v_gene: TRBV7-2
CDR3aa: CASSEDRGRFEGYTF
CDR3nt: TGTGCCAGCAGCGAGGACAGGGGAAGGTTCGAGGGCTACACCTTC

abundance: many
j_gene: TRBJ2-3
d_gene: NA
v_gene: TRBV20-1
CDR3aa: CSAGAGPSKADTQYF
CDR3nt: TGCAGTGCTGGAGCGGGCCCCAGCAAGGCAGATACGCAGTATTTT

abundance: many
j_gene: TRBJ2-1
d_gene: NA
v_gene: TRBV20-1
CDR3aa: CSARDSLREQFF
CDR3nt: TGCAGTGCTAGGGACAGCCTCCGGGAGCAGTTCTTC

abundance: many
j_gene: TRBJ1-5
d_gene: TRBD1
v_gene: TRBV6-2/TRBV6-3
CDR3aa: CASSSGTGNQPQHF
CDR3nt: TGTGCCAGCAGCTCCGGGACAGGAAATCAGCCCCAGCATTTT

abundance: many
j_gene: TRBJ2-5
d_gene: TRBD1
v_gene: TRBV28
CDR3aa: CASRGTVQETQYF
CDR3nt: TGTGCCAGCAGGGGGACAGTCCAAGAGACCCAGTACTTC

abundance: medium-sized
j_gene: TRBJ1-5
d_gene: TRBD1
v_gene: TRBV20-1
CDR3aa: CSARGGQGGQPQHF
CDR3nt: TGCAGTGCTAGAGGGGGACAGGGCGGTCAGCCCCAGCATTTT

abundance: many
j_gene: TRBJ2-7
d_gene: NA
v_gene: TRBV20-1
CDR3aa: CSARDARRGSEQYF
CDR3nt: TGCAGTGCTAGAGATGCTCGTCGGGGCTCCGAGCAGTACTTC

abundance: many
j_gene: TRBJ2-5
d_gene: TRBD1
v_gene: TRBV6-2/TRBV6-3
CDR3aa: CASSSPGTGGGAGETQYF
CDR3nt: TGTGCCAGCAGTTCCCCCGGGACAGGGGGCGGAGCTGGAGAGACCCAGTACTTC

abundance: many
j_gene: TRBJ2-5
d_gene: TRBD2
v_gene: TRBV20-1
CDR3aa: CSARTSGQETQYF
CDR3nt: TGCAGTGCTAGAACTAGCGGACAAGAGACCCAGTACTTC

abundance: many
j_gene: TRBJ2-7
d_gene: NA
v_gene: TRBV7-9
CDR3aa: CASSSGRVYEQYF
CDR3nt: TGTGCCAGCAGCTCGGGGCGGGTCTACGAGCAGTACTTC

abundance: NA
j_gene: TRBJ2-1
d_gene: NA
v_gene: TRBV5-4
CDR3aa: CASSQRSHNEQFF
CDR3nt: TGTGCCAGCAGCCAACGTTCCCACAATGAGCAGTTCTTC

abundance: medium-sized
j_gene: TRBJ2-7
d_gene: NA
v_gene: TRBV7-8
CDR3aa: CASSRTNSYEQYF
CDR3nt: TGTGCCAGCAGCAGGACTAATTCCTACGAGCAGTACTTC

abundance: many
j_gene: TRBJ1-6
d_gene: NA
v_gene: TRBV5-6
CDR3aa: CASSPQGGSPLHF
CDR3nt: TGTGCCAGCAGCCCACAGGGTGGTTCACCCCTCCACTTT

abundance: medium-sized
j_gene: TRBJ2-7
d_gene: TRBD1
v_gene: TRBV12-3/TRBV12-4
CDR3aa: CASSRQGIYEQYF
CDR3nt: TGTGCCAGCAGCCGACAGGGGATCTACGAGCAGTACTTC

abundance: many
j_gene: TRBJ1-1
d_gene: NA
v_gene: TRBV5-1
CDR3aa: CASSLWYGGVSYWNTEAFF
CDR3nt: TGCGCCAGCAGCTTGTGGTATGGAGGGGTGAGCTACTGGAACACTGAAGCTTTCTTT

abundance: many
j_gene: TRBJ2-1
d_gene: TRBD1
v_gene: TRBV5-1
CDR3aa: CASSGVPQGAGEDEQFF
CDR3nt: TGCGCCAGCAGCGGCGTACCACAGGGGGCGGGCGAGGATGAGCAGTTCTTC

abundance: medium-sized
j_gene: TRBJ2-3
d_gene: NA
v_gene: TRBV13
CDR3aa: CASSLFVDTDTQYF
CDR3nt: TGTGCCAGCAGCTTGTTTGTCGACACAGATACGCAGTATTTT

abundance: medium-sized
j_gene: TRBJ2-7
d_gene: NA
v_gene: TRBV7-2
CDR3aa: CASSHLGGGLSYEQYF
CDR3nt: TGTGCCAGCAGCCACTTGGGGGGAGGTCTCTCCTACGAGCAGTACTTC

abundance: many
j_gene: TRBJ2-1
d_gene: NA
v_gene: TRBV11-3
CDR3aa: CASRGGGNYNEQFF
CDR3nt: TGTGCCAGCAGGGGAGGGGGCAACTACAATGAGCAGTTCTTC

abundance: medium-sized
j_gene: TRBJ2-1
d_gene: TRBD2
v_gene: TRBV12-3/TRBV12-4
CDR3aa: CASSLAFASGSTYEQFF
CDR3nt: TGTGCCAGCAGTTTAGCTTTTGCTAGCGGGAGTACGTATGAGCAGTTCTTC

abundance: NA
j_gene: TRBJ1-1
d_gene: NA
v_gene: TRBV18
CDR3aa: CASSRRQGGGDTEAFF
CDR3nt: TGTGCCAGCTCACGTCGGCAGGGCGGAGGGGACACTGAAGCTTTCTTT

abundance: many
j_gene: TRBJ1-4
d_gene: TRBD1
v_gene: TRBV5-8
CDR3aa: CASRHRGWGEKLFF
CDR3nt: TGTGCCAGCAGGCACAGGGGATGGGGTGAAAAACTGTTTTTT

abundance: many
j_gene: TRBJ1-5
d_gene: NA
v_gene: TRBV20-1
CDR3aa: CSARDPQGTSNQPQHF
CDR3nt: TGCAGTGCTAGAGACCCCCAGGGGACAAGCAATCAGCCCCAGCATTTT

abundance: many
j_gene: TRBJ2-1
d_gene: TRBD2
v_gene: TRBV7-8
CDR3aa: CASSPLRAGGPNEQFF
CDR3nt: TGTGCCAGCAGCCCCCTGCGGGCGGGAGGGCCTAATGAGCAGTTCTTC

abundance: NA
j_gene: TRBJ1-2
d_gene: NA
v_gene: TRBV2
CDR3aa: CTFTHWVADNYGYTF
CDR3nt: TGTACCTTCACTCATTGGGTTGCTGACAACTATGGCTACACCTTC

abundance: many
j_gene: TRBJ1-1
d_gene: NA
v_gene: TRBV7-9
CDR3aa: CASSLGGSVTEAFF
CDR3nt: TGTGCCAGCAGCTTAGGGGGCTCTGTCACTGAAGCTTTCTTT

abundance: NA
j_gene: TRBJ2-2
d_gene: NA
v_gene: TRBV4-2
CDR3aa: CASSRGQSSGELFF
CDR3nt: TGTGCCAGCAGCCGGGGGCAGAGCTCCGGGGAGCTGTTTTTT

abundance: many
j_gene: TRBJ1-1
d_gene: NA
v_gene: TRBV6-5
CDR3aa: CATRGGGTEAFF
CDR3nt: TGTGCCACCAGGGGAGGTGGCACTGAAGCTTTCTTT

abundance: NA
j_gene: TRBJ2-6
d_gene: NA
v_gene: TRBV5-6
CDR3aa: CASSPGLPGANVLTF
CDR3nt: TGTGCCAGCAGCCCCGGGCTCCCTGGGGCCAACGTCCTGACTTTC

abundance: many
j_gene: TRBJ2-7
d_gene: NA
v_gene: TRBV24-1
CDR3aa: CATSDSLYEQYF
CDR3nt: TGTGCCACCAGTGATTCCCTCTACGAGCAGTACTTC

abundance: many
j_gene: TRBJ2-5
d_gene: TRBD2
v_gene: TRBV6-2/TRBV6-3
CDR3aa: CASSYLTSGEPRETQYF
CDR3nt: TGTGCCAGCAGTTACCTGACTAGCGGAGAACCGCGAGAGACCCAGTACTTC